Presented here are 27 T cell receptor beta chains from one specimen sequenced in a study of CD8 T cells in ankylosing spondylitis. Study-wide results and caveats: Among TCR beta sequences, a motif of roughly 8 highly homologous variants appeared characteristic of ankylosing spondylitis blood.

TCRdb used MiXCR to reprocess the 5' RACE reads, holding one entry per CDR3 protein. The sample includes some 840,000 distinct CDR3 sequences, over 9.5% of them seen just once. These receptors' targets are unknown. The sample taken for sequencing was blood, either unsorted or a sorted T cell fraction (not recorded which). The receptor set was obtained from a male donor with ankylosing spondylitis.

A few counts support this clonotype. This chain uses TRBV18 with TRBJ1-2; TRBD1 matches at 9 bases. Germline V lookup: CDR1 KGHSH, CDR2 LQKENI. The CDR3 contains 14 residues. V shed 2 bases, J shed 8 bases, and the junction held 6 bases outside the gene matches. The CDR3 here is CASSPDWGQGGYTF. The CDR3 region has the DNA TGTGCCAGCTCACCAGACTGGGGACAGGGCGGCTACACCTTC. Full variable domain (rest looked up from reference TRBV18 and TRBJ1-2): NAGVMQNPRHLVRRRGQEARLRCSPMKGHSHVYWYRQLPEEGLKFMVYLQKENIIDESGMPKERFSAEFPKEGPSILRIQQVVRGDSAAYFCASSPDWGQGGYTFGSGTRLTVV.

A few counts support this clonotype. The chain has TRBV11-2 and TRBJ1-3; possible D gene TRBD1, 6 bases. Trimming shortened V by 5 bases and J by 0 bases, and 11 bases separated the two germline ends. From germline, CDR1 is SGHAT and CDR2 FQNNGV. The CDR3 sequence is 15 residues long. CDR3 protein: CASSQDRLSGNTIYF. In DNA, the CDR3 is TGTGCCAGCAGCCAGGACAGACTCTCTGGAAACACCATATATTTT.

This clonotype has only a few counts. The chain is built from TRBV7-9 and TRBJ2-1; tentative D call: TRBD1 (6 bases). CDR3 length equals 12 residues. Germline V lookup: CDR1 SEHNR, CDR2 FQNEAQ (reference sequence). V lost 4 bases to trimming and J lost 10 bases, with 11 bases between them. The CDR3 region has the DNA TGTGCCAGCAGCTACCGGGACATCGAGCAGTTCTTC. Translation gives CASSYRDIEQFF.

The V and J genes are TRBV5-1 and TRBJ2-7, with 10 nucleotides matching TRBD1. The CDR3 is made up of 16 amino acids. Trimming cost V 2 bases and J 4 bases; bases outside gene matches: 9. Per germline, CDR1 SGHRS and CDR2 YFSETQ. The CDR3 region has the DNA TGCGCCAGCAGCTTTGGGGGACAGGGGACCCTATACGAGCAGTACTTC. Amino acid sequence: CASSFGGQGTLYEQYF. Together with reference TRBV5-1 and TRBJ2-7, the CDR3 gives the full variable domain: KAGVTQTPRYLIKTRGQQVTLSCSPISGHRSVSWYQQTPGQGLQFLFEYFSETQRNKGNFPGRFSGRQFSNSRSEMNVSTLELGDSALYLCASSFGGQGTLYEQYFGPGTRLTVT.

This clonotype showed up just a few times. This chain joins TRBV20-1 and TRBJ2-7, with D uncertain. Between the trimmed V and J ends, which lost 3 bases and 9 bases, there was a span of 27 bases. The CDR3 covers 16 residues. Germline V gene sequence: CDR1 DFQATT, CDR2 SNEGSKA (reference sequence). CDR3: CSASASLLGFSYWQYF. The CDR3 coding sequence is TGCAGTGCTAGCGCCTCACTACTTGGGTTCAGCTACTGGCAGTACTTC.

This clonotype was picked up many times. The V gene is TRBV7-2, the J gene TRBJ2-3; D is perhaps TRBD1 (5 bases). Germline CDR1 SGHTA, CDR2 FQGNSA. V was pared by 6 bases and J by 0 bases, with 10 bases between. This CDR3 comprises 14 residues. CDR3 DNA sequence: TGTGCCAGCAGATTCCAGGGTAGCACAGATACGCAGTATTTT. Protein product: CASRFQGSTDTQYF.

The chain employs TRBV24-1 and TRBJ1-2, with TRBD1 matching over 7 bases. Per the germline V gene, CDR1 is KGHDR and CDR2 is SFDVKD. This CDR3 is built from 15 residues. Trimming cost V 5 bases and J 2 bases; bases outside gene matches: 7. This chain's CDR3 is CATSVSGTANYGYTF. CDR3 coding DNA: TGTGCCACCAGTGTTTCCGGGACAGCCAACTATGGCTACACCTTC.

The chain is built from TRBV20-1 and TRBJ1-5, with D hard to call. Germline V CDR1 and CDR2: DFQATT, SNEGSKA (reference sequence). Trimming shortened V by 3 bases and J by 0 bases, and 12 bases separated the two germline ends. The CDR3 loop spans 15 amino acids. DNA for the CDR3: TGCAGTGCTAGCAGGTGGCAGTATAGCAATCAGCCCCAGCATTTT. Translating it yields CSASRWQYSNQPQHF.

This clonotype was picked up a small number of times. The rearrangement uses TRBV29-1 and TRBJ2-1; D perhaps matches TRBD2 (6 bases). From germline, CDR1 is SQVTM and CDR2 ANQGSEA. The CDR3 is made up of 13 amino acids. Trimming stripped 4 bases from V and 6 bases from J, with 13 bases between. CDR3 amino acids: CSVARVGGNEQFF. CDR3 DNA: TGCAGCGTTGCCAGGGTCGGGGGCAATGAGCAGTTCTTC.

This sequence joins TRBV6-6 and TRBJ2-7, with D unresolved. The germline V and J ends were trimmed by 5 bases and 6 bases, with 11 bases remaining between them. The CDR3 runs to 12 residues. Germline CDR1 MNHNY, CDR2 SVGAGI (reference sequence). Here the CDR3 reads CASSSYNGEQYF. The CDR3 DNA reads TGTGCCAGCAGTAGTTACAATGGCGAGCAGTACTTC.

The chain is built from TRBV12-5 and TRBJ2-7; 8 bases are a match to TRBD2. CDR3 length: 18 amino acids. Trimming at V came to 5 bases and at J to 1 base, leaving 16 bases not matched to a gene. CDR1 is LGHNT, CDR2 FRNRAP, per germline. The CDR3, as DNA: TGTGCTAGTGGTCCCCCCCGGCGGGGGGCAACGATATCCTACGAGCAGTACTTC. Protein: CASGPPRRGATISYEQYF.

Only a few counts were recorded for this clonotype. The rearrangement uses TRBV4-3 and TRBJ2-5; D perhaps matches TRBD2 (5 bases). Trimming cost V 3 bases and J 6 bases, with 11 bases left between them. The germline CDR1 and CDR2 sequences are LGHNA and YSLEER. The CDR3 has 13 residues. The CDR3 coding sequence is TGCGCCAGCAGCCAGTCTAGCACGCAGACCCAGTACTTC. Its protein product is CASSQSSTQTQYF.

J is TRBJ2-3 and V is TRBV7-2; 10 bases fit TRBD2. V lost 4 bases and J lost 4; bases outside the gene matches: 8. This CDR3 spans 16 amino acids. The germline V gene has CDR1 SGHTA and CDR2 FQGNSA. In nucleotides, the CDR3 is TGTGCCAGCAGCTATATAGCGGGGGGAGGGGCAGATACGCAGTATTTT. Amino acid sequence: CASSYIAGGGADTQYF.

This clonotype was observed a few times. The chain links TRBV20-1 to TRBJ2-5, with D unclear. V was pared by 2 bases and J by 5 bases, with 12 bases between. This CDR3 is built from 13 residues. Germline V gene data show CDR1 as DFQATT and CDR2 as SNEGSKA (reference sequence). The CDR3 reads CSARYPSRETQYF. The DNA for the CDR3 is TGCAGTGCTAGATACCCCAGCAGGGAGACCCAGTACTTC.

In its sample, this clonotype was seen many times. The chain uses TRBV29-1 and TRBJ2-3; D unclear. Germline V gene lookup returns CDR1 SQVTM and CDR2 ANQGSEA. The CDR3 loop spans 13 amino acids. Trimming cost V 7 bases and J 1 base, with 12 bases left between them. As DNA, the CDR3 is TGCAGCGCCCTCCAGGACCGCACAGATACGCAGTATTTT. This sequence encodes CSALQDRTDTQYF.

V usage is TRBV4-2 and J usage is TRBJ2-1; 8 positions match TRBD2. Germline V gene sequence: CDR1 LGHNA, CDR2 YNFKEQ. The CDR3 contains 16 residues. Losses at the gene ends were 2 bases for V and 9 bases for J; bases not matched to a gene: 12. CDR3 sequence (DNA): TGTGCCAGCAGCCAATTCCTGACGGGAGGGCTTAGTGAGCAGTTCTTC. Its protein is CASSQFLTGGLSEQFF.

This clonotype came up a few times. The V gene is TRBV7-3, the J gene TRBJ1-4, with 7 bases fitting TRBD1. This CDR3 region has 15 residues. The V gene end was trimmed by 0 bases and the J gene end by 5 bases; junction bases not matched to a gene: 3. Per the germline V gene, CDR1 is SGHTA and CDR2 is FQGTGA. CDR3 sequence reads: CASSLTGRGNEKLFF. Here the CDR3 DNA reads TGTGCCAGCAGCTTAACTGGCAGGGGGAATGAAAAACTGTTTTTT. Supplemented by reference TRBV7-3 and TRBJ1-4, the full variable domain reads GAGVSQTPSNKVTEKGKYVELRCDPISGHTALYWYRQSLGQGPEFLIYFQGTGAADDSGLPNDRFFAVRPEGSVSTLKIQRTERGDSAVYLCASSLTGRGNEKLFFGSGTQLSVL.

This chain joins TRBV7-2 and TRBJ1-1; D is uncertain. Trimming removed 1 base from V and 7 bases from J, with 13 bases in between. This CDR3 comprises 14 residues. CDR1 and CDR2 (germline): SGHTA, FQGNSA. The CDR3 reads CASSLVGWVGEAFF. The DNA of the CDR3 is TGTGCCAGCAGCTTAGTTGGTTGGGTCGGTGAAGCTTTCTTT.

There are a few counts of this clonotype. The CDR3 DNA follows: TGTGCCAGCAGCCCACTCCGGGGTTCCACCGGGGAGCTGTTTTTT. Translated, it gives CASSPLRGSTGELFF. The chain is built from TRBV6-2 or TRBV6-3 and TRBJ2-2; D is perhaps TRBD2 (5 bases). V was pared by 6 bases and J by 4 bases, with 15 bases between. The CDR3 length is 15 residues. Germline loops: CDR1 MNHEY, CDR2 SVGEGT.

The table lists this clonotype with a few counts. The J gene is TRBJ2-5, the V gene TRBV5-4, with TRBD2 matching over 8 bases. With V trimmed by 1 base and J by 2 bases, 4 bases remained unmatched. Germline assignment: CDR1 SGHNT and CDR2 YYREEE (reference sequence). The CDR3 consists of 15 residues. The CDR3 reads CASSLPGLDQETQYF. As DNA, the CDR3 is TGTGCCAGCAGCTTGCCGGGACTAGATCAAGAGACCCAGTACTTC.

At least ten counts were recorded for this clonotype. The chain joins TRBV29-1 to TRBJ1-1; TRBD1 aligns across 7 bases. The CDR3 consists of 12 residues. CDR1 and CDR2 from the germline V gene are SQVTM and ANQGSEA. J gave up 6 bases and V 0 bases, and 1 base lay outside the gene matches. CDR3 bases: TGCAGCGTTGAAGAACAGGGGCCTGAAGCTTTCTTT. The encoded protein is CSVEEQGPEAFF.

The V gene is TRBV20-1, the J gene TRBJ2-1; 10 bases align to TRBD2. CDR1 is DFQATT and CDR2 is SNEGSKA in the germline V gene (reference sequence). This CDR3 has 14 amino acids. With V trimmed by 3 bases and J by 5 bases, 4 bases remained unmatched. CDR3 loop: CSASIGLADNEQFF. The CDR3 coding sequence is TGCAGTGCTAGTATCGGACTAGCGGACAATGAGCAGTTCTTC.

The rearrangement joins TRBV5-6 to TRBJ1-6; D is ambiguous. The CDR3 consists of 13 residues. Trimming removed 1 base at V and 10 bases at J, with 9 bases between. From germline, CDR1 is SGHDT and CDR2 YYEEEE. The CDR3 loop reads CASSLYVASPLHF. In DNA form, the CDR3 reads TGTGCCAGCAGCTTGTACGTGGCCTCACCCCTCCACTTT.

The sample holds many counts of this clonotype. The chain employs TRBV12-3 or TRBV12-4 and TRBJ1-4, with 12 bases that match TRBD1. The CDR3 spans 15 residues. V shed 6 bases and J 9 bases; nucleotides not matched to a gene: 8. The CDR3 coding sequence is TGTGCCAGCAGCCCACGGGACAGGGGGCTAAAAAAACTGTTTTTT. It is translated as CASSPRDRGLKKLFF.

CDR3 sequence reads: CASSSPPGQGISPGANVLTF. The CDR3 nucleotides are TGTGCCAGCAGTTCCCCCCCGGGACAGGGGATCTCCCCTGGGGCCAACGTCCTGACTTTC. The chain links TRBV28 to TRBJ2-6; 10 bases agree with TRBD1. The CDR3 totals 20 residues. Germline lookup yields CDR1 MDHEN and CDR2 SYDVKM. V lost 4 bases and J lost 2; bases outside the gene matches: 14.

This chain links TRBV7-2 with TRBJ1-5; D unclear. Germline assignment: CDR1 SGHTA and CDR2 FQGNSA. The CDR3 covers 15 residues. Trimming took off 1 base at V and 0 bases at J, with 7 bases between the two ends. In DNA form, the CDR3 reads TGTGCCAGCAGCTTAGTGGCCTTTAGCAATCAGCCCCAGCATTTT. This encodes CASSLVAFSNQPQHF.

CDR3 nucleotides: TGTGCCACCAGCAGATTGGGAGAGGGACCACTTTACTATGGCTACACCTTC. It is translated as CATSRLGEGPLYYGYTF. The chain links TRBV15 to TRBJ1-2, with a tentative D call TRBD1 (5 bases). Trimming left V 2 bases short and J 3 bases short, with 19 bases between. This CDR3 comprises 17 residues. CDR1 and CDR2 from the germline V gene are LNHNV and YYDKDF (reference sequence). Complete variable domain (other parts from reference TRBV15 and TRBJ1-2): DAMVIQNPRYQVTQFGKPVTLSCSQTLNHNVMYWYQQKSSQAPKLLFHYYDKDFNNEADTPDNFQSRRPNTSFCFLDIRSPGLGDTAMYLCATSRLGEGPLYYGYTFGSGTRLTVV.